A selection of T cell receptor beta chains follows, all from one sample in a study of blood T cell repertoires in COVID-19. Clones were read by immunoSEQ multiplex PCR, and TCRdb kept only the in-frame ones, dropping some. The sample lists more than 200,000 clones; about 87% were seen once. The specimen sequenced was peripheral blood. The receptors here all came from a woman aged 25 to 39 with COVID-19, enrolled during active disease. CDR3s include the opening cysteine and the closing phenylalanine or tryptophan.

V gene: TRBV10-3; J gene: TRBJ2-1; CDR3 protein: CAISQISGGAYEQFF
V gene: TRBV19; J gene: TRBJ1-5; CDR3 protein: CASSMRRDQPQHF
V gene: TRBV4-3; J gene: TRBJ2-7; CDR3 protein: CASSQSRTGYEQYF
V gene: TRBV10-3; J gene: TRBJ1-2; CDR3 protein: CAISYGGREDGYTF
V gene: TRBV19; J gene: TRBJ1-4; CDR3 protein: CASRGQGGYNEKLFF
V gene: TRBV7-2; J gene: TRBJ2-5; CDR3 protein: CASSLSRETQYF
V gene: TRBV18; J gene: TRBJ2-2; CDR3 protein: CASSPQMVSGSTGELFF
V gene: TRBV4-1; J gene: TRBJ1-3; CDR3 protein: CASSQDDRVGGNTIYF
V gene: TRBV7-6; J gene: TRBJ2-1; CDR3 protein: CASSVEGGSSYNEQFF
V gene: TRBV7-2; J gene: TRBJ2-2; CDR3 protein: CASSLVRLAGAGELFF
V gene: TRBV11-2; J gene: TRBJ2-3; CDR3 protein: CASSFLAGGSDTQYF
V gene: TRBV6-4; J gene: TRBJ2-2; CDR3 protein: CASSELPIERGTGELFF
V gene: TRBV2; J gene: TRBJ2-7; CDR3 protein: CASRTLLAGGPMIYEQYF
V gene: TRBV6-2/TRBV6-3; J gene: TRBJ2-1; CDR3 protein: CASRPTSGAYNEQFF
V gene: TRBV7-9; J gene: TRBJ1-2; CDR3 protein: CASSRTGGNYGYTF
V gene: TRBV7-9; J gene: TRBJ1-2; CDR3 protein: CASSLGGAEGYTF
V gene: TRBV14; J gene: TRBJ1-1; CDR3 protein: CASSQDLSEAFF
V gene: TRBV3-1/TRBV3-2; J gene: TRBJ2-1; CDR3 protein: CASSQAQRERTKTCSYNEQFF
V gene: TRBV29-1; J gene: TRBJ2-5; CDR3 protein: CSVEKSGQLNQETQYF
V gene: TRBV29-1; J gene: TRBJ2-5; CDR3 protein: CSVEVGDSQETQYF
V gene: TRBV9; J gene: TRBJ1-1; CDR3 protein: CASSEGGQGRTEAFF
V gene: TRBV27; J gene: TRBJ1-1; CDR3 protein: CASSFQGLNTEAFF
V gene: TRBV28; J gene: TRBJ1-6; CDR3 protein: CASSSGTGRNSPLHF